Sequencing of this TCR beta chain was carried out in a study of T cell responses to AZD1222 COVID-19 vaccine. This CDR3 comprises 14 residues. The V and J ends lost 1 base and 6 bases respectively, with 12 bases between them. Germline V gene sequence: CDR1 SEHNR, CDR2 FQNEAQ (reference sequence). Sequencing used immunoSEQ multiplex PCR; TCRdb keeps in-frame clones, though not all of them. Altogether tens of thousands of clones are present, around 88% being singletons, with the ten largest covering 11%. The material was peripheral blood, obtained 28 days after the second AZD1222 dose. The sequence derives from an adult who received the AZD1222 COVID-19 vaccine. The genes are TRBV7-9 and TRBJ1-2; weak D call: TRBD1 (6 bases). In nucleotides, the CDR3 is TGTGCCAGCAGCTTAGAGCCAGGGGATCATGGCTACACCTTC. It specifies CASSLEPGDHGYTF.